These 4 T cell receptor beta chains were all obtained from the same sample, sequenced in a study of cytomegalovirus exposure and HLA in healthy donors. Data came from immunoSEQ multiplex PCR; TCRdb stores just in-frame clones and leaves some out. This repertoire shows around 130,000 clones, about 90% found once; its top ten account for around 3.4%. Input material: PBMCs. The receptors stem from a man aged 25-45 years in good health and CMV-seronegative.

V and J are TRBV11-3 and TRBJ1-6; 9 bases match TRBD1. There are 17 residues in the CDR3. J gave up 5 bases and V 4 bases, and 9 bases lay outside the gene matches. CDR1 and CDR2 from the germline V gene are SGHNT and YENEEA. The chain's CDR3 is CASSSLRRTGDNSPLHF. In DNA, the CDR3 is TGTGCCAGCAGCTCCCTTAGGCGGACAGGGGATAATTCACCCCTCCACTTT.

The table lists this clone with a count of one. The rearrangement links TRBV7-9 to TRBJ1-1, with D unclear. Germline assignment: CDR1 SEHNR and CDR2 FQNEAQ (reference sequence). Trimming removed 2 bases from V and 1 base from J, with 11 bases in between. The CDR3 runs to 15 residues. CDR3 DNA sequence: TGTGCCAGCAGCTTAATACCGGTCTGGAACACTGAAGCTTTCTTT. It is translated as CASSLIPVWNTEAFF.

The CDR3 loop reads CATSQRRVTEAFF. DNA of the CDR3: TGTGCCACCAGCCAACGCAGGGTCACTGAAGCTTTCTTT. The chain couples TRBV15 to TRBJ1-1, with a possible D match to TRBD1 (5 bases). The CDR3 runs to 13 residues. The V and J ends lost 5 bases and 4 bases respectively, with 11 bases between them. Per the germline V gene, CDR1 is LNHNV and CDR2 is YYDKDF (reference sequence).

V is TRBV27 and J is TRBJ2-2; 8 nucleotides match TRBD2. This CDR3 is built from 14 residues. The V and J ends lost 8 bases and 0 bases, in that order; junction bases with no gene match: 2. Germline CDR1 MNHEY, CDR2 SMNVEV (reference sequence). CDR3 sequence (DNA): TGTGCCAGCCAAGCGGGGGCGAACACCGGGGAGCTGTTTTTT. Translating gives CASQAGANTGELFF.